This is a list of T cell receptor beta chains from one sample in a study of human T cells and chemical hapten exposure. TCRdb ran MiXCR on the 5' RACE reads and lists one entry per CDR3 protein. The repertoire has under 150,000 distinct CDR3 sequences, around 20% of them found once; the top ten carry around 2.8%. These receptors were collected from a human donor in good health. Both conserved end residues are part of each CDR3. A D gene is named only where the DNA matches it firmly. Rows give clone size only sometimes, using once, few, many, or a class for an expanded clone.

clone size,D gene,J gene,V gene,CDR3 DNA,CDR3 protein
few,.,TRBJ2-3,TRBV24-1,TGTGCCACCAGTGATCTACCCATCGATACGCAGTATTTT,CATSDLPIDTQYF
.,TRBD1,TRBJ2-5,TRBV27,TGTGCCAGCATGAACAGGGGGCGCAAAGAGACCCAGTACTTC,CASMNRGRKETQYF
few,.,TRBJ2-1,TRBV29-1,TGCAGCGCCGAAACTCGGACAACCTTAAGGGACAATGAGCAGTTCTTC,CSAETRTTLRDNEQFF
.,TRBD2,TRBJ2-1,TRBV29-1,TGCAGCGTCAGGCGGGAGGGCCTGGAGCAGTTCTTC,CSVRREGLEQFF
.,.,TRBJ1-6,TRBV7-2,TGTGCCAGCAGCCGGACCGGCCCGAGCTCACCCCTCCACTTT,CASSRTGPSSPLHF
.,.,TRBJ2-7,TRBV12-3/TRBV12-4,TGTGCCAGCAGCCTTGGACGGTCCTACGAGCAGTACTTC,CASSLGRSYEQYF
.,TRBD1,TRBJ1-2,TRBV11-2,TGTGCCAGCAGCTCGATACGCCGGGACAGGGATCATGGCTACACCTTC,CASSSIRRDRDHGYTF
few,.,TRBJ1-5,TRBV20-1,TGCAGTGCTAGAGACAGGGTGGGCAATCAGCCCCAGCATTTT,CSARDRVGNQPQHF
.,.,TRBJ2-2,TRBV3-1,TGTGCCAGCAGCCGAAGAGCCGGGGAGAGGTTCACCGGGGAGCTGTTTTTT,CASSRRAGERFTGELFF
.,.,TRBJ1-3,TRBV5-6,TGTGCCAGCAGTCCGGACAGTCGAAACACCATATATTTT,CASSPDSRNTIYF
few,.,TRBJ2-1,TRBV28,TGTGCCAGCAGTGGAGGGACCTCCAACAATGAGCAGTTCTTC,CASSGGTSNNEQFF
few,TRBD2,TRBJ2-7,TRBV5-4,TGTGCCAGCAGCTTCCGCGGACTAGCGGGAGGGTCCAGCTCCTACGAGCAGTACTTC,CASSFRGLAGGSSSYEQYF
few,TRBD1,TRBJ1-2,TRBV7-8,TGTGCCAGCAGCTTTGAGGGGGCGCGTGGCTACACCTTC,CASSFEGARGYTF
.,.,TRBJ1-3,TRBV2,TGTGCCAGCAGTGATAGGGCTAGCCCTGGAAACACCATATATTTT,CASSDRASPGNTIYF
few,.,TRBJ1-6,TRBV1,TGCACCAGCAGCCGGGAGGGGACGGGTTCACCCCTCCACTTT,CTSSREGTGSPLHF
.,.,TRBJ1-1,TRBV28,TGTGCCAGCAGTTTATTCGGGGCAGTTCCTTCCCTGAACACTGAAGCTTTCTTT,CASSLFGAVPSLNTEAFF
.,.,TRBJ1-5,TRBV5-6,TGTGCCAGCAGCTTGGGTTCGGATCGCGGGGATAGCAATCAGCCCCAGCATTTT,CASSLGSDRGDSNQPQHF
.,TRBD2,TRBJ2-1,TRBV5-1,TGCGCCAGCAGCCCCACGCCGGGACTAGCGGGGGGGAAGCAGTTCTTC,CASSPTPGLAGGKQFF
.,.,TRBJ2-7,TRBV28,TGTGCCAGCAGTCCCGGGAAACGCGAGCAGTACTTC,CASSPGKREQYF
.,.,TRBJ2-7,TRBV10-3,TGTGCCATCAGCTCGTACGGTAGCGGCTCCTACGAGCAGTACTTC,CAISSYGSGSYEQYF
.,TRBD1,TRBJ2-1,TRBV30,TGTGCCTGGTTCAGACAGGGGGTTGGTGAGCAGTTCTTC,CAWFRQGVGEQFF
.,TRBD1,TRBJ2-1,TRBV10-3,TGTGCCATCAGTGAGTGGACAGGGGGCGGGGGATCCTACAATGAGCAGTTCTTC,CAISEWTGGGGSYNEQFF
few,.,TRBJ2-5,TRBV25-1,TGTGCCAGCAGTGAAAACCCCACTGAGACCCAGTACTTC,CASSENPTETQYF
.,.,TRBJ1-4,TRBV19,TGTGCCAGTAGTCCCTCGGGTCTTAATGAAAAACTGTTTTTT,CASSPSGLNEKLFF
.,.,TRBJ1-1,TRBV20-1,TGCAGTGCTAGAGTGCAGTTGAACACTGAAGCTTTCTTT,CSARVQLNTEAFF
few,TRBD2,TRBJ2-7,TRBV6-2/TRBV6-3,TGTGCCAGCAGTTACGAGGGGACTAGCGGGACTCCTACCTACGAGCAGTACTTC,CASSYEGTSGTPTYEQYF
.,TRBD2,TRBJ2-1,TRBV6-5,TGTGCCAGCAGTTTTCGGACTAGCGGGTACAATGAGCAGTTCTTC,CASSFRTSGYNEQFF
.,.,TRBJ1-2,TRBV10-2,TGCGCCAGCAGTGTATCCGAGGACCCCCTCTATGGCTACACCTTC,CASSVSEDPLYGYTF
.,.,TRBJ1-5,TRBV20-1,TGCAGTGCTAGGGCCAGGGGAAGTTATAGCAATCAGCCCCAGCATTTT,CSARARGSYSNQPQHF
few,.,TRBJ2-1,TRBV14,TGTGCCAGCAGCCAAAAGATGAGATCATTAGGGAAACTCAATCGGGAGCAGTTCTTC,CASSQKMRSLGKLNREQFF
few,.,TRBJ2-3,TRBV5-4,TGTGCCAGCAGCTCCAGACTCTCCCCAGATACGCAGTATTTT,CASSSRLSPDTQYF
.,TRBD2,TRBJ2-3,TRBV28,TGTGCCAGCAGTCCCTCCGTCGGCGGGGAGGGGCTGGGTACGCAGTATTTT,CASSPSVGGEGLGTQYF
.,.,TRBJ2-2,TRBV6-2/TRBV6-3,TGTGCCAGCAGTTACTCGTCGGGAGCGAACACCGGGGAGCTGTTTTTT,CASSYSSGANTGELFF
many,.,TRBJ1-5,TRBV6-5,TGTGCCAGCAGAGGAGGAAACAATCAGCCCCAGCATTTT,CASRGGNNQPQHF
.,TRBD1,TRBJ2-1,TRBV5-1,TGCGCCAGCAGCGTACGGGACAGGGGGTACAATGAGCAGTTCTTC,CASSVRDRGYNEQFF
.,.,TRBJ1-2,TRBV5-4,TGTGCCAGCAGCTTGAGCGGGACGGGCGGCTACACCTTC,CASSLSGTGGYTF
few,TRBD1,TRBJ2-5,TRBV20-1,TGCAGTGCTAGAGATCAGACAGGGGAACAAGAGACCCAGTACTTC,CSARDQTGEQETQYF
.,.,TRBJ1-5,TRBV6-5,TGTGCCAGCGGGGACAGCAATCAGCCCCAGCATTTT,CASGDSNQPQHF
.,TRBD2,TRBJ2-5,TRBV2,TGTGCCAGCATATGGACTAGCGGGATTCAAGAGACCCAGTACTTC,CASIWTSGIQETQYF
.,.,TRBJ1-2,TRBV27,TGTGCCAGCAGTGGGTCACGGGCATACCCTCCGGATGGCTACACCTTC,CASSGSRAYPPDGYTF
few,.,TRBJ2-7,TRBV28,TGTGCCAGCAGTTTCCCAGGAGGGTACGTCTACGAGCAGTACTTC,CASSFPGGYVYEQYF
.,TRBD1,TRBJ1-5,TRBV18,TGTGCCAGCTCACCAGGGACAGGGGGAGGACAGCCCCAGCATTTT,CASSPGTGGGQPQHF
few,.,TRBJ1-5,TRBV6-2/TRBV6-3,TGTGCCAGCAGTTCCGCGTGGAGTAGTCAGCCCCAGCATTTT,CASSSAWSSQPQHF
few,.,TRBJ2-3,TRBV6-1,TGTCCCTCCCCCACAGATACGCAGTATTTT,CPSPTDTQYF
.,TRBD2,TRBJ2-7,TRBV27,TGTGCCAGCAGGGGGACTAGCGGCCCCTACGAGCAGTACTTC,CASRGTSGPYEQYF
.,.,TRBJ1-6,TRBV25-1,TGTGCCAGCAGTCCCCGGGACTGGTATAATTCACCCCTCCACTTT,CASSPRDWYNSPLHF
.,.,TRBJ1-5,TRBV12-3/TRBV12-4,TGTGCCAGCAGTTTTTCCCCCACCGGGTCCATTAGCAATCAGCCCCAGCATTTT,CASSFSPTGSISNQPQHF
few,TRBD1,TRBJ2-3,TRBV27,TGTGCCAGCAGTTCATACCGGGACAGGGGTACAGATACGCAGTATTTT,CASSSYRDRGTDTQYF
.,.,TRBJ1-2,TRBV12-3/TRBV12-4,TGTGCCAGCAGTTTAGCGCTGGCGACCAACTATGGCTACACCTTC,CASSLALATNYGYTF
.,.,TRBJ2-1,TRBV25-1,TGTGCCAGCAGTGAATCACGGGCCGGGAATGAGCAGTTCTTC,CASSESRAGNEQFF
.,.,TRBJ1-1,TRBV27,TGTGCCAGCAGACCCCATGGGGGATTGAACACTGAAGCTTTCTTT,CASRPHGGLNTEAFF
.,TRBD1,TRBJ2-2,TRBV7-3,TGTGCCAGCAGTCACGGACAGGCGAACACCGGGGAGCTGTTTTTT,CASSHGQANTGELFF
.,TRBD2,TRBJ2-5,TRBV5-1,TGCGCCAGCAGCTTGGGAGTATCGGGGACTAGCGGCCAAGAGACCCAGTACTTC,CASSLGVSGTSGQETQYF
few,.,TRBJ2-1,TRBV12-3/TRBV12-4,TGTGCCAGCAGTTTTTTAGGGGGCGGGAGACCCAATGAGCAGTTCTTC,CASSFLGGGRPNEQFF